Listed here is a single T cell receptor (beta chain). These data originate in a study of T cell repertoires in cytomegalovirus infection. Turning to the study itself: It was the public TCR beta signatures that indicated both CMV infection and matching HLA type.

MiXCR was run by TCRdb on the reads, yielding one entry per CDR3 protein. The sample records hundreds of thousands of distinct CDR3 sequences, roughly 15% being singletons. This CDR3 contains 17 residues. J was trimmed by 3 bases and V by 1 base; bases with no gene match: 11. Germline CDR1 SGHDN, CDR2 FVKESK. This rearrangement joins TRBV14 to TRBJ2-7, with TRBD1 matching over 8 bases. Material for sequencing was PBMCs. This receptor was obtained from a human donor in good health (CMV status not recorded). Some clones in this sample may be carry-over from other donors' samples. Here the CDR3 DNA reads TGTGCCAGCAGCCAAGTCAGAGCAGGGGGCTTTCTCTACGAGCAGTACTTC. This codes for CASSQVRAGGFLYEQYF.